This T cell receptor (beta chain) was observed in a study of blood T cell repertoires in COVID-19. As for the study in general: Italy, Spain and the United States were the sources of the convalescent and acute COVID-19 samples. PBMCs, B-cell-depleted T cells, or T cells were the source of the cDNA or gDNA that made up the material.

The V end lost 1 base, the J end lost 2 bases, and 12 bases lay between the germline ends. The CDR3 is 16 amino acids. Germline CDR1 SGHVS, CDR2 FNYEAQ. As originally analysed: Amplifying reference gene primers gave estimates of nucleated cell counts. TCRdb's copy holds only in-frame clones and misses some; the assay was immunoSEQ multiplex PCR. The V and J calls and clone size come from that table; D and trimming were worked out from the DNA. There are tens of thousands of clones in the sample; approximately 86% occur only once, and over 6% lies in the top ten. Seattle participants joined during active infection and were tracked over time.

The chain has TRBV7-6 and TRBJ1-5, with a possible D match to TRBD1 (6 bases). The material sequenced was peripheral blood. The source of this sequence is a man aged 80 or over with COVID-19, enrolled during active disease. CDR3 nucleotides: TGTGCCAGCAGCTTAGAGATGTACAGGGGCAATCAGCCCCAGCATTTT. This translates into CASSLEMYRGNQPQHF. The variable domain in full, with the rest retrieved from reference TRBV7-6 and TRBJ1-5, is GAGVSQSPRYKVTKRGQDVALRCDPISGHVSLYWYRQALGQGPEFLTYFNYEAQQDKSGLPNDRFSAERPEGSISTLTIQRTEQRDSAMYRCASSLEMYRGNQPQHFGDGTRLSIL.